Following are 9 T cell receptor beta chains from one sample sequenced in a study of Tregs in tolerant kidney transplant recipients. Sequencing was performed with immunoSEQ multiplex PCR; in TCRdb, only in-frame clones are kept and a portion is missing. Here the sample table reports about 30,000 clones. This specimen was CD8+ T cells from blood, taken before the transplant. These receptors were collected from a human donor who received a combined kidney and bone marrow transplant.

CDR3 bases read: TGTGCCAGTAGTGCCGGGACAGACTACGAG. It yields the protein CASSAGTDYE. The full CDR3 protein is CASSAGTDYEQYF. The chain recombines TRBV19 with TRBJ2-7, with TRBD1 matching over 7 bases. Read data end 3 residues before the CDR3 end; the end is taken from the germline J gene. Germline CDR1 is LNHDA and CDR2 is SQIVND (reference sequence). V gave up 5 bases and J gave up 3 bases; unmatched junction bases: 4. This CDR3 has 13 residues.

Regarding this clone: The read terminates 3 residues before the CDR3 end, so the remaining end is supplied by the germline J gene. The chain has TRBV20-1 and TRBJ2-3, with TRBD2 identical over 9 bases. Germline trimming cut 1 base from V and 3 bases from J; bases unmatched to any gene: 5. CDR1 and CDR2 from the germline V gene are DFQATT and SNEGSKA (reference sequence). CDR3 size: 15 residues. CDR3 region: CSARGLADLTDTQYF. CDR3 DNA (partial): TGCAGTGCTAGAGGACTAGCGGATCTTACAGATACG.

As to this clone: The read ends 3 residues early relative to the CDR3; the germline J gene fills the gap. The chain couples TRBV4-1 to TRBJ2-7, with TRBD1 as a possible D gene (5 bases). V lost 7 bases and J lost 3, with 19 bases in between. The CDR3 sequence is 15 residues long. The germline gives CDR1 MGHRA, CDR2 YSYEKL. The CDR3 protein is CASTPGRATNYEQYF. Partial CDR3 DNA: TGCGCCAGCACCCCAGGGCGCGCCACCAACTACGAG.

As regards this clone: Coverage ceases 3 residues before the CDR3 finishes, and the germline J gene fills in the end. The chain uses TRBV20-1 and TRBJ2-7; no firm D call. The germline V gene encodes CDR1 DFQATT and CDR2 SNEGSKA (reference sequence). Trimming pared 6 bases from V and 0 bases from J, leaving 12 bases between. The CDR3 covers 13 residues. CDR3 sequence: CSATRRSSYEQYF. Partial CDR3 DNA: TGCAGTGCAACCCGCAGGAGCTCCTACGAG.

A word on this clone: The CDR3 end falls 3 residues outside the read, so it is completed with the germline J gene. The genes are TRBV19 and TRBJ2-1; TRBD2 agrees at 7 bases. With 7 bases clipped from V and 3 bases from J, the junction kept 6 bases outside the gene matches. This CDR3 has 14 amino acids. CDR1 is LNHDA, CDR2 SQIVND, per germline (reference sequence). The CDR3 protein is CASTDSGFYNEQFF. CDR3 DNA, as far as it was read: TGTGCCAGTACCGATAGCGGGTTCTACAATGAG.

As regards this clone: From the germline J gene comes the end of the CDR3, since the read stops 3 residues before it. The chain uses TRBV20-1 and TRBJ2-1; 7 bases are a match to TRBD2. The CDR3 has 15 residues. V shed 3 bases, J shed 3 bases, and the junction held 8 bases outside the gene matches. Germline V gives CDR1 DFQATT, CDR2 SNEGSKA (reference sequence). The CDR3 sequence is CSASGGGADYNEQFF. The covered CDR3 bases are TGCAGTGCTAGTGGGGGGGGTGCGGACTACAATGAG.

On this clone itself: The CDR3 end is not reached by the read, which stops 3 residues before it; the germline J gene fills it in. The chain joins TRBV29-1 to TRBJ2-1; 10 bases agree with TRBD2. The CDR3 covers 13 residues. Germline-derived CDR1 and CDR2 are SQVTM and ANQGSEA. V lost 4 bases and J lost 9; bases outside the gene matches: 6. The CDR3 DNA, read in part, is TGCAGCGTTGGCCTAGCGGGAGTCGGTGAG. Residues: CSVGLAGVGE. The complete CDR3 sequence is CSVGLAGVGEQFF.

About this clone: The read gets to within 3 residues of the CDR3 end, and the germline J gene fills in the rest. The chain couples TRBV11-2 to TRBJ2-1; no definite D call. The CDR3 has 12 amino acids. CDR1 is SGHAT and CDR2 is FQNNGV in the germline V gene. V shed 1 base and J shed 7 bases, with 5 bases lying between them. The sequenced part of the CDR3 DNA is TGTGCCAGCAGCTTAGGGCGGAATGAG. The encoded protein is CASSLGRNE. The CDR3 reads in full as CASSLGRNEQFF.

The sequenced CDR3 bases are TGTGCCAGCAGCATCGGGACAGGGGAG. This codes for CASSIGTGE. The full CDR3 is CASSIGTGELFF. The rearrangement links TRBV7-3 to TRBJ2-2; weak D call: TRBD1 (6 bases). The CDR3 end lies 3 residues beyond the end of the read and is filled in from the germline J gene. CDR1 is SGHTA, CDR2 FQGTGA, per germline. This CDR3 region has 12 residues. V was cut by 5 bases and J by 8 bases, with 9 bases left in between. Supplemented by reference TRBV7-3 and TRBJ2-2, the full variable domain reads GAGVSQTPSNKVTEKGKYVELRCDPISGHTALYWYRQSLGQGPEFLIYFQGTGAADDSGLPNDRFFAVRPEGSVSTLKIQRTERGDSAVYLCASSIGTGELFFGEGSRLTVL.